Listed here are 30 T cell receptor beta chains from one sample, sequenced in a study of cytomegalovirus exposure and HLA in healthy donors. Clones were read by immunoSEQ multiplex PCR, and TCRdb kept only the in-frame ones, dropping some. The sample consists of some 180,000 clones, approximately 86% of them appearing once. Sequenced: PBMCs. The receptors come from a man in his thirties or forties in good health and CMV-seropositive.

This clone turned up a few times. The chain has TRBV28 and TRBJ2-7; D remains ambiguous. The V end lost 6 bases, the J end lost 4 bases, and 16 bases lay between the germline ends. Germline V lookup: CDR1 MDHEN, CDR2 SYDVKM. The length of the CDR3 is 14 residues. This chain's CDR3 is CASSSVVRRYEQYF. In DNA form, the CDR3 reads TGTGCCAGCAGCTCGGTCGTTCGGCGATACGAGCAGTACTTC.

Concerning this clone: A read error may produce the germline difference seen at one junction end. V and J are TRBV27 and TRBJ2-1, with D tentatively TRBD2 (6 bases). Germline values: CDR1 MNHEY, CDR2 SMNVEV (reference sequence). The CDR3 runs to 13 residues. In nucleotides, the CDR3 is TGTGCCAGCAGTTTACGCCAGACTAGTTTGGAGATCTTC. It specifies CASSLRQTSLEIF.

Remarks on this clone: One end of the junction fails to match germline, which may point to a read error. The chain links TRBV6-5 to TRBJ2-5; TRBD1 aligns across 7 bases. CDR1 MNHEY and CDR2 SVGAGI come from the germline V gene. CDR3 size: 14 residues. CDR3 bases: TGTGCCAGCAACCTCAGGGGGTCCCAAGGGACCCAGTACTTC. It is translated as CASNLRGSQGTQYF.

The chain employs TRBV2 and TRBJ2-7; D gene ambiguous. V was clipped by 7 bases and J by 6 bases, with 7 bases between them. CDR1 is SNHLY and CDR2 is FYNNEI in the germline V gene. This CDR3 is 10 amino acids long. The CDR3 spells CASTGLEQYF. The CDR3 DNA follows: TGTGCCAGCACCGGGCTCGAGCAGTACTTC.

J is TRBJ2-7 and V is TRBV29-1; possible D gene TRBD2, 5 bases. Germline lookup yields CDR1 SQVTM and CDR2 ANQGSEA. V lost 4 bases, J lost 6 bases, and 13 bases lay in between. The CDR3 is made up of 12 amino acids. As DNA, the CDR3 is TGCAGCGTTGTTTCGGAGGACCGCGAGCAGTACTTC. Residues: CSVVSEDREQYF.

CDR3 sequence: CASNPSRSARYTEAFF. The CDR3 coding sequence is TGTGCCAGTAATCCTTCCAGGTCGGCCAGGTACACTGAAGCTTTCTTT. This chain links TRBV19 with TRBJ1-1, with D unclear. The V end was cut by 7 bases, the J end by 3 bases, with 21 bases between. CDR3 length: 16 amino acids. CDR1 is LNHDA and CDR2 is SQIVND in the germline V gene (reference sequence).

This clone has a handful of counts. The chain uses TRBV6-5 and TRBJ1-6; 7 nucleotides line up with TRBD1. J gave up 6 bases and V 6 bases, and 8 bases lay outside the gene matches. CDR1 is MNHEY, CDR2 SVGAGI, per germline. The CDR3 contains 15 residues. The chain's CDR3 is CASSQETGSNSPLHF. The CDR3 DNA reads TGTGCCAGCAGCCAAGAGACAGGGAGTAATTCACCCCTCCACTTT.

The chain employs TRBV2 and TRBJ2-5, with 11 bases lining up with TRBD1. CDR3 size: 14 residues. From germline, CDR1 is SNHLY and CDR2 FYNNEI. J lost 4 bases, V lost 6 bases, and 4 bases had no gene match. The CDR3 DNA follows: TGTGCCAGCAGCCGGGACAGGGGGGGAGAGACCCAGTACTTC. The encoded protein is CASSRDRGGETQYF.

V and J are TRBV29-1 and TRBJ2-2; weak D call: TRBD1 (6 bases). Per the germline V gene, CDR1 is SQVTM and CDR2 is ANQGSEA. Trimming removed 6 bases at V and 1 base at J, with 6 bases between. This CDR3 is built from 12 residues. The CDR3: CSVGQNTGELFF. The CDR3 nucleotides read TGCAGCGTGGGACAGAACACCGGGGAGCTGTTTTTT.

The rearrangement joins TRBV19 to TRBJ1-5; TRBD1 aligns across 9 bases. CDR1 and CDR2 from the germline V gene are LNHDA and SQIVND (reference sequence). V shed 7 bases and J 6 bases; nucleotides not matched to a gene: 10. The CDR3 consists of 15 residues. CDR3 sequence: CASNKVPGQGQPQHF. The CDR3 coding sequence is TGTGCCAGTAATAAAGTCCCGGGACAGGGTCAGCCCCAGCATTTT.

In this sample, this clone turned up once. The rearrangement joins TRBV12-5 to TRBJ2-6; a possible D gene is TRBD1 (5 bases). V was trimmed by 1 base and J by 4 bases, leaving 11 bases between them. CDR3 length: 16 amino acids. CDR1 and CDR2 (germline): LGHNT, FRNRAP. CDR3 protein: CASGLGTHTGANVLTF. The CDR3 DNA reads as TGTGCTAGTGGTTTGGGGACACACACGGGGGCCAACGTCCTGACTTTC.

The chain joins TRBV7-3 to TRBJ2-7, with 9 bases lining up with TRBD1. This CDR3 has 18 residues. Germline V gives CDR1 SGHTA, CDR2 FQGTGA. Unmatched junction bases numbered 14, after V lost 5 bases and J lost 0 bases. The CDR3 DNA reads TGTGCCAGCAGCCCCCGGACCACAGGGGGCACAAGCTCCTACGAGCAGTACTTC. The encoded protein is CASSPRTTGGTSSYEQYF. Together with reference TRBV7-3 and TRBJ2-7, the CDR3 gives the full variable domain: GAGVSQTPSNKVTEKGKYVELRCDPISGHTALYWYRQSLGQGPEFLIYFQGTGAADDSGLPNDRFFAVRPEGSVSTLKIQRTERGDSAVYLCASSPRTTGGTSSYEQYFGPGTRLTVT.

The chain uses TRBV19 and TRBJ2-7, with 10 bases that match TRBD1. The germline gives CDR1 LNHDA, CDR2 SQIVND (reference sequence). After removal of 7 bases from V and 2 bases from J, the junction contained 5 bases not matched to a gene. CDR3 length equals 14 residues. CDR3 amino acids: CASTTGQGAYEQYF. The DNA of the CDR3 is TGTGCCAGTACCACTGGACAGGGGGCCTACGAGCAGTACTTC.

The chain is built from TRBV7-2 and TRBJ2-3, with 10 bases lining up with TRBD2. Trimming cost V 5 bases and J 2 bases; bases outside gene matches: 7. The germline V gene encodes CDR1 SGHTA and CDR2 FQGNSA. The CDR3 has 16 residues. The CDR3 DNA sequence: TGTGCCAGCAGCCCACACAGCGGGGGGGCCACAGATACGCAGTATTTT. Amino acid sequence: CASSPHSGGATDTQYF.

This chain joins TRBV5-5 and TRBJ2-7; no definite D call. V was trimmed by 1 base and J by 3 bases, leaving 5 bases between them. The CDR3 is 12 amino acids. Germline V gene data show CDR1 as SGHKS and CDR2 as YYEKEE (reference sequence). CDR3 residues: CASSLLGYEQYF. CDR3 nucleotide sequence: TGTGCCAGCAGCTTGCTAGGCTACGAGCAGTACTTC.

This rearrangement joins TRBV7-7 to TRBJ2-7; TRBD1 matches 8 bases. CDR3 length equals 13 residues. V dropped 3 bases and J dropped 5; count of bases not matched to a gene: 3. The germline V gene has CDR1 SSHAT and CDR2 FNYEAQ (reference sequence). This CDR3 is CASSLDRANEQYF. The CDR3 coding sequence is TGTGCCAGCAGCTTGGACAGGGCTAACGAGCAGTACTTC. Supplemented by reference TRBV7-7 and TRBJ2-7, the full variable domain reads GAGVSQSPRYKVTKRGQDVTLRCDPISSHATLYWYQQALGQGPEFLTYFNYEAQPDKSGLPSDRFSAERPEGSISTLTIQRTEQRDSAMYRCASSLDRANEQYFGPGTRLTVT.

CDR3 nucleotides: TGTGCCAGCAGAAGGACAGACGCGAAGGGGGAGCAGTACTTC. Translating it yields CASRRTDAKGEQYF. The rearrangement joins TRBV25-1 to TRBJ2-7, with a weak D call TRBD1 (6 bases). The CDR3 runs 14 residues. The V gene's germline CDR1 is MGHDK and CDR2 SYGVNS. The V and J ends lost 6 bases and 7 bases respectively, with 19 bases between them.

The chain joins TRBV10-3 to TRBJ2-5; perhaps TRBD1 as D (5 bases). Germline assignment: CDR1 ENHRY and CDR2 SYGVKD. The V and J ends lost 5 bases and 3 bases respectively, with 10 bases between them. The CDR3 is made up of 13 amino acids. In DNA form, the CDR3 reads TGTGCCATCAGTATAGGGGTAAAAGAGACCCAGTACTTC. It is translated as CAISIGVKETQYF.

This chain connects TRBV15 to TRBJ1-4, with no clear D. The germline V gene encodes CDR1 LNHNV and CDR2 YYDKDF (reference sequence). The CDR3 extends over 15 amino acids. Trimming cost V 0 bases and J 2 bases, with 7 bases left between them. The CDR3 DNA follows: TGTGCCACCAGCAGAGATCTGGTGACTAATGAAAAACTGTTTTTT. The encoded protein is CATSRDLVTNEKLFF.

To note about this clone: The junction does not match germline at one end; this may be a read error. The gene calls are TRBV14 and TRBJ1-2, with TRBD1 as a possible D gene (5 bases). Germline values: CDR1 SGHDN, CDR2 FVKESK. CDR3 size: 12 residues. CDR3 amino acids: CASSQDRGLIHF. DNA of the CDR3: TGTGCCAGCAGCCAAGATAGGGGTTTGATACACTTC. The full variable domain, with the rest looked up from reference TRBV14 and TRBJ1-2, is EAGVTQFPSHSVIEKGQTVTLRCDPISGHDNLYWYRRVMGKEIKFLLHFVKESKQDESGMPNNRFLAERTGGTYSTLKVQPAELEDSGVYFCASSQDRGLIHFGSGTRLTVV.

The chain uses TRBV6-6 and TRBJ2-6; D gene unclear. Deletions cut 4 bases from V and 1 base from J, with 8 bases between. The CDR3 is 15 amino acids. Germline CDR1 reads MNHNY; CDR2 reads SVGAGI (reference sequence). The CDR3 DNA is TGTGCCAGCAGTTCCCGAATATCTGGGGCCAACGTCCTGACTTTC. Protein: CASSSRISGANVLTF.

The chain uses TRBV4-1 and TRBJ1-1; TRBD1 matches at 7 bases. The CDR3 spans 14 residues. CDR1 MGHRA and CDR2 YSYEKL come from the germline V gene. Trimming at V came to 2 bases and at J to 5 bases, leaving 5 bases not matched to a gene. For the CDR3, the DNA is TGCGCCAGCAGCCAACGATTACAGGGGACTGAAGCTTTCTTT. It encodes CASSQRLQGTEAFF.

This chain joins TRBV29-1 and TRBJ1-2; D is uncertain. V was cut by 6 bases and J by 5 bases, with 16 bases left in between. In germline, CDR1 is SQVTM, CDR2 ANQGSEA. The CDR3 has 13 residues. Written as DNA, the CDR3 is TGCAGCGTAGAGTCCCAATTTATTTATGGCTACACCTTC. It yields the protein CSVESQFIYGYTF.

Turning to this clone: Distinct nucleotide sequences in the sample also encode this CDR3. V gene TRBV5-1 combines with J gene TRBJ1-5; unclear D gene. Between the trimmed V and J ends, which lost 0 bases and 0 bases, there was a span of 4 bases. The length of the CDR3 is 14 residues. CDR1 and CDR2 (germline): SGHRS, YFSETQ. The CDR3 nucleotides are TGCGCCAGCAGCTTGGGAAGTAGCAATCAGCCCCAGCATTTT. Its protein product is CASSLGSSNQPQHF. The full variable domain, in which reference TRBV5-1 and TRBJ1-5 provide the parts outside the CDR3, is KAGVTQTPRYLIKTRGQQVTLSCSPISGHRSVSWYQQTPGQGLQFLFEYFSETQRNKGNFPGRFSGRQFSNSRSEMNVSTLELGDSALYLCASSLGSSNQPQHFGDGTRLSIL.

There are a few counts of this clone. The gene calls are TRBV2 and TRBJ2-7; no clear D gene. The V and J ends lost 7 bases and 3 bases respectively, with 7 bases between them. CDR1 and CDR2 (germline): SNHLY, FYNNEI. There are 11 residues in the CDR3. CDR3 amino acids: CASISSYEQYF. The CDR3 DNA reads as TGTGCCAGCATTTCCAGCTACGAGCAGTACTTC.

This clone was observed once. This chain links TRBV27 with TRBJ2-1; no reliable D call. The V end lost 3 bases, the J end lost 6 bases, and 12 bases lay between the germline ends. The CDR3 runs to 14 residues. CDR1 is MNHEY and CDR2 is SMNVEV in the germline V gene (reference sequence). CDR3 DNA sequence: TGTGCCAGCAGTTTCGCCGAGGCCCGCAATGAGCAGTTCTTC. Residues: CASSFAEARNEQFF.

The rearrangement uses TRBV11-2 and TRBJ1-1; D is unresolved. The V gene's germline CDR1 is SGHAT and CDR2 FQNNGV. The CDR3 totals 13 residues. The germline V and J ends were trimmed by 1 base and 7 bases, with 10 bases remaining between them. CDR3 in amino acids: CASSLAQLGEAFF. The DNA for the CDR3 is TGTGCCAGCAGCTTAGCCCAGTTGGGTGAAGCTTTCTTT.

The V and J genes are TRBV7-2 and TRBJ2-7; 7 bases are a match to TRBD2. CDR1 is SGHTA and CDR2 is FQGNSA in the germline V gene. The CDR3 is 15 amino acids. V was pared by 1 base and J by 1 base, with 4 bases of the junction left unmatched. CDR3 residues: CASSLGGSGSYEQYF. The CDR3 bases are TGTGCCAGCAGCTTAGGCGGGAGCGGGTCCTACGAGCAGTACTTC.

CDR3 coding DNA: TGCAGCGTTGAAGTGACGTACAATGAGCAGTTCTTC. It is translated as CSVEVTYNEQFF. V and J are TRBV29-1 and TRBJ2-1; D unclear. CDR1 is SQVTM, CDR2 ANQGSEA, per germline. V was clipped by 1 base and J by 4 bases, with 5 bases between them. CDR3 length equals 12 residues.

The genes are TRBV2 and TRBJ2-6; TRBD1 aligns across 7 bases. Germline lookup yields CDR1 SNHLY and CDR2 FYNNEI. This CDR3 spans 17 amino acids. The ends lost 6 bases at V and 0 bases at J; junction bases unmatched: 8. The CDR3 DNA is TGTGCCAGCAGCCGGGACAGTATAGCCTCTGGGGCCAACGTCCTGACTTTC. Amino acid sequence: CASSRDSIASGANVLTF.